The 28 T cell receptor beta chains listed next were all sequenced from one sample in a study of blood T cell repertoires in COVID-19. This table comes from immunoSEQ multiplex PCR, and its TCRdb copy is limited to in-frame clones, with some not included. The sample holds 75,000 to 95,000 clones, 75% to 85% seen once. Sequencing was carried out using peripheral blood. These receptor sequences come from a man aged 60-69 years with COVID-19, enrolled during active disease.

The chain links TRBV18 to TRBJ2-5, with a weak D call TRBD1 (6 bases). Germline lookup yields CDR1 KGHSH and CDR2 LQKENI. The CDR3 runs to 16 residues. Deletions cut 4 bases from V and 2 bases from J, with 17 bases between. This chain's CDR3 is CASSLGAGLNQETQYF. CDR3 nucleotide sequence: TGTGCCAGCTCACTGGGGGCAGGACTTAATCAAGAGACCCAGTACTTC.

This clone appeared once. V usage is TRBV5-6 and J usage is TRBJ1-1; 7 nucleotides line up with TRBD1. The V segment lost 3 bases and the J segment 5 bases; nucleotides outside the gene matches: 10. The CDR3 extends over 15 amino acids. The germline gives CDR1 SGHDT, CDR2 YYEEEE. For the CDR3, the DNA is TGTGCCAGCAGCTGGGGCCACAGGGGTGGGACTGAAGCTTTCTTT. Protein: CASSWGHRGGTEAFF.

The chain has TRBV27 and TRBJ2-7; possibly TRBD2 for D (5 bases). CDR1 is MNHEY and CDR2 is SMNVEV in the germline V gene (reference sequence). The CDR3 has 16 residues. Trimming stripped 2 bases from V and 2 bases from J, with 16 bases between. The CDR3 coding sequence is TGTGCCAGCAGTTTAAGGGAGAGAGGGAGACCCTACGAGCAGTACTTC. It yields the protein CASSLRERGRPYEQYF.

The chain couples TRBV7-3 to TRBJ2-7; possibly TRBD2 for D (6 bases). V dropped 5 bases and J dropped 2 bases, with 10 bases sitting between them. This CDR3 is 13 amino acids long. The germline V gene has CDR1 SGHTA and CDR2 FQGTGA. CDR3 coding DNA: TGTGCCAGCAGCCCGGGGGTGGCCTACGAGCAGTACTTC. Its protein product is CASSPGVAYEQYF. Looking up the rest from reference TRBV7-3 and TRBJ2-7 gives the full variable domain: GAGVSQTPSNKVTEKGKYVELRCDPISGHTALYWYRQSLGQGPEFLIYFQGTGAADDSGLPNDRFFAVRPEGSVSTLKIQRTERGDSAVYLCASSPGVAYEQYFGPGTRLTVT.

The V and J genes are TRBV5-6 and TRBJ1-3; D unresolved. Trimming took off 0 bases at V and 0 bases at J, with 13 bases between the two ends. The CDR3 extends over 17 amino acids. Germline loops: CDR1 SGHDT, CDR2 YYEEEE. The CDR3 loop is CASSLGLRVPSGNTIYF. The DNA for the CDR3 is TGTGCCAGCAGCTTGGGGCTGCGGGTCCCCTCTGGAAACACCATATATTTT.

CDR3 in DNA: TGTGCCAGCTCACGCGGGGACAGGGAGGCTGAAAAACTGTTTTTT. It translates to CASSRGDREAEKLFF. V and J are TRBV18 and TRBJ1-4; 9 bases fit TRBD1. V lost 4 bases and J lost 7; bases outside the gene matches: 7. Germline V gives CDR1 KGHSH, CDR2 LQKENI. This CDR3 is built from 15 residues.

The rearrangement links TRBV5-4 to TRBJ2-1; TRBD1 matches at 7 bases. Unmatched junction bases numbered 4, after V lost 6 bases and J lost 4 bases. Germline assignment: CDR1 SGHNT and CDR2 YYREEE (reference sequence). This CDR3 contains 13 residues. The CDR3 loop is CASKRDSYNEQFF. The CDR3 DNA sequence: TGTGCCAGCAAGAGGGACAGTTACAATGAGCAGTTCTTC. Combining the CDR3 with reference TRBV5-4 and TRBJ2-1 gives the whole variable domain ETGVTQSPTHLIKTRGQQVTLRCSSQSGHNTVSWYQQALGQGPQFIFQYYREEENGRGNFPPRFSGLQFPNYSSELNVNALELDDSALYLCASKRDSYNEQFFGPGTRLTVL.

V is TRBV11-1 and J is TRBJ2-7; 7 bases fit TRBD1. The CDR3 totals 16 residues. Germline lookup yields CDR1 SGHAT and CDR2 FQDESV (reference sequence). V gave up 5 bases and J gave up 0 bases; unmatched junction bases: 10. CDR3 in amino acids: CASSPGPGTASYEQYF. The CDR3 DNA reads as TGTGCCAGCAGCCCAGGACCCGGGACAGCCTCCTACGAGCAGTACTTC.

This clone was counted a few times. The rearrangement joins TRBV12-5 to TRBJ1-6, with TRBD1 as a possible D gene (6 bases). Germline-derived CDR1 and CDR2 are LGHNT and FRNRAP. The CDR3 contains 17 residues. The germline V and J ends were trimmed by 4 bases and 11 bases, with 24 bases remaining between them. In DNA, the CDR3 is TGTGCTAGTGGTTGGGCTACGGACAGAATCTACATCCCACCCCTCCACTTT. Amino acid sequence: CASGWATDRIYIPPLHF.

In its sample, this clone was seen once. This chain uses TRBV30 with TRBJ2-5, with 7 bases matching TRBD1. This CDR3 spans 14 amino acids. Germline V lookup: CDR1 GTSNPN, CDR2 SVGIG (reference sequence). Trimming removed 7 bases from V and 1 base from J; junction bases left unmatched: 9. The CDR3 DNA reads as TGTGCCTACACCCCCGACAGGGCCCAAGAGACCCAGTACTTC. Its protein is CAYTPDRAQETQYF. Using reference TRBV30 and TRBJ2-5 for the parts outside the CDR3, the full variable domain is SQTIHQWPATLVQPVGSPLSLECTVEGTSNPNLYWYRQAAGRGLQLLFYSVGIGQISSEVPQNLSASRPQDRQFILSSKKLLLSDSGFYLCAYTPDRAQETQYFGPGTRLLVL.

The genes are TRBV9 and TRBJ2-3, with 9 bases lining up with TRBD2. Germline-derived CDR1 and CDR2 are SGDLS and YYNGEE. With 0 bases clipped from V and 12 bases from J, the junction kept 8 bases outside the gene matches. The CDR3 is made up of 14 amino acids. CDR3 in DNA: TGTGCCAGCAGCGTAGAAGGAGCGGGGGGCCTTCAGTATTTT. Protein product: CASSVEGAGGLQYF.

The V call is TRBV19, the J call TRBJ2-4; D is perhaps TRBD1 (6 bases). Trimming took 4 bases from V and 8 from J, leaving 15 bases between them. Germline CDR1 LNHDA, CDR2 SQIVND (reference sequence). The CDR3 is made up of 14 amino acids. The CDR3 DNA is TGTGCCAGTAGTACTCAGGGGTTTCAGGACATTCAGTACTTC. Encoded protein: CASSTQGFQDIQYF.

This chain connects TRBV5-4 to TRBJ1-2; D unresolved. From germline, CDR1 is SGHNT and CDR2 YYREEE (reference sequence). With 5 bases removed from V and 4 bases from J, the gap between germline ends came to 12 bases. The length of the CDR3 is 13 residues. The CDR3 here is CASRIGGSYGYTF. Written as DNA, the CDR3 is TGTGCCAGCAGAATAGGAGGGTCCTATGGCTACACCTTC.

This chain joins TRBV5-1 and TRBJ1-2, with a possible D match to TRBD1 (6 bases). The CDR3 has 14 residues. Germline-derived CDR1 and CDR2 are SGHRS and YFSETQ. V was pared by 0 bases and J by 7 bases, with 13 bases between. The CDR3 spells CASSLEGVRSGYTF. The CDR3 DNA reads TGCGCCAGCAGCTTGGAGGGGGTCAGGAGTGGCTACACCTTC. The full variable domain, in which reference TRBV5-1 and TRBJ1-2 provide the parts outside the CDR3, is KAGVTQTPRYLIKTRGQQVTLSCSPISGHRSVSWYQQTPGQGLQFLFEYFSETQRNKGNFPGRFSGRQFSNSRSEMNVSTLELGDSALYLCASSLEGVRSGYTFGSGTRLTVV.

V is TRBV5-1 and J is TRBJ1-2; a weak D match, TRBD1 (5 bases). The V and J ends lost 0 bases and 8 bases respectively, with 14 bases between them. This CDR3 has 14 residues. The germline gives CDR1 SGHRS, CDR2 YFSETQ. CDR3: CASSLDLTARGYTF. Here the CDR3 DNA reads TGCGCCAGCAGCTTGGATTTGACAGCCAGGGGCTACACCTTC.

A remark on this clone: The same CDR3 also results from other DNA sequences found in this sample. The genes are TRBV7-3 and TRBJ2-3; weak D call: TRBD1 (8 bases). CDR3 length: 16 residues. The germline V gene has CDR1 SGHTA and CDR2 FQGTGA. V lost 3 bases and J lost 2, with 15 bases in between. This CDR3 is CASSLRGTGATDTQYF. Here the CDR3 DNA reads TGTGCCAGCAGCTTGCGGGGGACAGGAGCCACAGATACGCAGTATTTT.

The chain couples TRBV11-2 to TRBJ2-1; 9 bases align to TRBD2. V was pared by 0 bases and J by 4 bases, with 4 bases of the junction left unmatched. Per the germline V gene, CDR1 is SGHAT and CDR2 is FQNNGV. The CDR3 loop spans 16 amino acids. CDR3 bases: TGTGCCAGCAGCTTAGATCGTCTAGCGGGATACAATGAGCAGTTCTTC. This codes for CASSLDRLAGYNEQFF.

J is TRBJ1-6 and V is TRBV7-2; 12 bases align to TRBD1. The germline CDR1 and CDR2 sequences are SGHTA and FQGNSA. The CDR3 is made up of 15 amino acids. With V trimmed by 5 bases and J by 7 bases, 3 bases remained unmatched. CDR3 nucleotide sequence: TGTGCCAGCAGCGAGGGACAGGGGGCAAATTCACCCCTCCACTTT. Amino acids: CASSEGQGANSPLHF.

This chain uses TRBV19 with TRBJ2-2, with TRBD1 as a possible D gene (5 bases). Trimming took off 1 base at V and 4 bases at J, with 13 bases between the two ends. CDR3 length equals 16 residues. CDR1 and CDR2 from the germline V gene are LNHDA and SQIVND (reference sequence). Here the CDR3 DNA reads TGTGCCAGTAGTATAGGGGCAGGGTGGGGCACCGGGGAGCTGTTTTTT. This encodes CASSIGAGWGTGELFF.

This chain uses TRBV7-2 with TRBJ2-1; TRBD1 matches at 8 bases. Per the germline V gene, CDR1 is SGHTA and CDR2 is FQGNSA. The J segment lost 2 bases and the V segment lost 2 bases, leaving 5 bases of the junction unmatched. The CDR3 sequence is 16 residues long. In DNA form, the CDR3 reads TGTGCCAGCAGCTTAAACCGGGACAGGACCTACAATGAGCAGTTCTTC. Protein: CASSLNRDRTYNEQFF.

This chain connects TRBV5-1 to TRBJ1-4; no firm D call. Deletions cut 5 bases from V and 7 bases from J, with 15 bases between. The germline V gene has CDR1 SGHRS and CDR2 YFSETQ. The CDR3 covers 14 residues. The chain's CDR3 is CASRRDGEGEKLFF. The CDR3 bases are TGCGCCAGCAGACGAGACGGGGAGGGTGAAAAACTGTTTTTT. Variable domain in full (rest from reference TRBV5-1 and TRBJ1-4): KAGVTQTPRYLIKTRGQQVTLSCSPISGHRSVSWYQQTPGQGLQFLFEYFSETQRNKGNFPGRFSGRQFSNSRSEMNVSTLELGDSALYLCASRRDGEGEKLFFGSGTQLSVL.

The chain has TRBV5-1 and TRBJ2-1, with D maybe TRBD2 (6 bases). The CDR3 contains 15 residues. V dropped 7 bases and J dropped 7 bases, with 21 bases sitting between them. The germline V gene encodes CDR1 SGHRS and CDR2 YFSETQ. The CDR3 DNA reads TGCGCCAGCGGCATATGGGACTCCGCCCCAAATGAGCAGTTCTTC. Translation gives CASGIWDSAPNEQFF.

This rearrangement joins TRBV2 to TRBJ2-7; unclear D gene. This CDR3 has 11 amino acids. Germline CDR1 is SNHLY and CDR2 is FYNNEI. The V gene lost 6 bases and the J gene lost 5 bases, with 8 bases spanning the gap. The CDR3 sequence: CASRVSDEQYF. The CDR3 nucleotides read TGTGCCAGCAGGGTCTCGGACGAGCAGTACTTC. Supplemented by reference TRBV2 and TRBJ2-7, the full variable domain reads EPEVTQTPSHQVTQMGQEVILRCVPISNHLYFYWYRQILGQKVEFLVSFYNNEISEKSEIFDDQFSVERPDGSNFTLKIRSTKLEDSAMYFCASRVSDEQYFGPGTRLTVT.

This clone occurred once. The V call is TRBV27, the J call TRBJ2-2, with D tentatively TRBD2 (5 bases). The length of the CDR3 is 13 residues. V was shortened by 5 bases and J by 5 bases, with 9 bases between the two germline ends. From germline, CDR1 is MNHEY and CDR2 SMNVEV (reference sequence). CDR3 sequence (DNA): TGTGCCAGCAGTGGGGTAGCGACCGGGGAGCTGTTTTTT. It translates to CASSGVATGELFF.

The chain is built from TRBV5-8 and TRBJ2-2; 13 bases are a match to TRBD2. Per germline, CDR1 SGHTS and CDR2 YDEGEE. V dropped 2 bases and J dropped 1; count of bases not matched to a gene: 8. The length of the CDR3 is 19 residues. CDR3 in DNA: TGTGCCAGCAGCTTTCCTGGGACTAGCGGGATCTTGAACACCGGGGAGCTGTTTTTT. This codes for CASSFPGTSGILNTGELFF. Looking up the rest from reference TRBV5-8 and TRBJ2-2 gives the full variable domain: EAGVTQSPTHLIKTRGQQATLRCSPISGHTSVYWYQQALGLGLQFLLWYDEGEERNRGNFPPRFSGRQFPNYSSELNVNALELEDSALYLCASSFPGTSGILNTGELFFGEGSRLTVL.

This clone came up a few times. The J gene is TRBJ1-5, the V gene TRBV28; no clear D gene. From germline, CDR1 is MDHEN and CDR2 SYDVKM. CDR3 length: 17 amino acids. V shed 2 bases and J shed 0 bases, with 14 bases lying between them. DNA of the CDR3: TGTGCCAGCAGTTTACCACAGACCGATTATAGCAATCAGCCCCAGCATTTT. It is translated as CASSLPQTDYSNQPQHF. The whole variable domain, remainder taken from reference TRBV28 and TRBJ1-5, is DVKVTQSSRYLVKRTGEKVFLECVQDMDHENMFWYRQDPGLGLRLIYFSYDVKMKEKGDIPEGYSVSREKKERFSLILESASTNQTSMYLCASSLPQTDYSNQPQHFGDGTRLSIL.

The gene calls are TRBV9 and TRBJ2-7, with 9 bases fitting TRBD1. CDR1 is SGDLS and CDR2 is YYNGEE in the germline V gene. The CDR3 is 15 amino acids. The V segment lost 2 bases and the J segment 6 bases; nucleotides outside the gene matches: 9. The CDR3 loop reads CASSVAPGQGSEQYF. The CDR3 region has the DNA TGTGCCAGCAGCGTTGCACCGGGACAGGGCTCCGAGCAGTACTTC.

This chain connects TRBV6-2 or TRBV6-3 to TRBJ1-5; D may be TRBD1 (5 bases). The CDR3 is 16 amino acids. V was pared by 0 bases and J by 6 bases, with 15 bases between. Germline lookup yields CDR1 MNHEY and CDR2 SVGEGT. CDR3 region: CASSYSGRGAGQPQHF. DNA of the CDR3: TGTGCCAGCAGTTACTCGGGACGAGGAGCGGGTCAGCCCCAGCATTTT.